This T cell receptor beta chain appears in the sequencing data of a study of blood T cell repertoires in COVID-19. Study-level background: The origin of the acute and convalescent COVID-19 samples was the United States, Italy and Spain. Sources were T cells, B-cell-depleted T cells, or PBMCs; the material itself was cDNA or gDNA.

How the authors handled the data: Reference gene primer amplification gave nucleated cell count estimates. Produced via immunoSEQ multiplex PCR; TCRdb's table is partial and in-frame only. The V and J calls and clone size come from that table; D and trimming were worked out from the DNA. The data contain 250,000 to 300,000 clones, around 87% of them singletons. The V gene end was trimmed by 0 bases and the J gene end by 6 bases; junction bases not matched to a gene: 7. Looked up from germline, CDR1 is SGHRS and CDR2 is YFSETQ. The CDR3 extends over 16 amino acids. The sequence was collected from a woman between 40 and 55 years old who had recovered from COVID-19. The chain has TRBV5-1 and TRBJ2-2; 8 bases match TRBD1. Sample: peripheral blood. The CDR3 DNA follows: TGCGCCAGCAGCTTGGTGGCAGGGGGCGCTTCCGGGGAGCTGTTTTTT. Translation gives CASSLVAGGASGELFF.